Listed here is a single TCR beta chain. Its antigen is currently unknown. The data derive from a study of cytomegalovirus exposure and HLA in healthy donors. Notes on the study in general: Through in vitro validation, three CMV-associated chains were shown to be specific for CMV antigens. The classifier reportedly diagnosed cytomegalovirus status with high sensitivity and specificity.

The ends lost 4 bases at V and 5 bases at J; junction bases unmatched: 9. The CDR3 spans 15 residues. Germline V gene data show CDR1 as LGHNA and CDR2 as YSLEER. The assay was immunoSEQ multiplex PCR, and TCRdb's table has in-frame clones only and misses some. The sample records over 150,000 clones, approximately 86% being singletons. Sequenced sample: PBMCs. This TCR was sampled from a man aged 18 to 30 in good health and CMV-seropositive. The chain couples TRBV4-3 to TRBJ1-2; 8 bases map to TRBD1. CDR3 amino acids: CASSPFLTGEYGYTF. CDR3 coding DNA: TGCGCCAGCAGCCCCTTCTTGACAGGGGAATATGGCTACACCTTC.